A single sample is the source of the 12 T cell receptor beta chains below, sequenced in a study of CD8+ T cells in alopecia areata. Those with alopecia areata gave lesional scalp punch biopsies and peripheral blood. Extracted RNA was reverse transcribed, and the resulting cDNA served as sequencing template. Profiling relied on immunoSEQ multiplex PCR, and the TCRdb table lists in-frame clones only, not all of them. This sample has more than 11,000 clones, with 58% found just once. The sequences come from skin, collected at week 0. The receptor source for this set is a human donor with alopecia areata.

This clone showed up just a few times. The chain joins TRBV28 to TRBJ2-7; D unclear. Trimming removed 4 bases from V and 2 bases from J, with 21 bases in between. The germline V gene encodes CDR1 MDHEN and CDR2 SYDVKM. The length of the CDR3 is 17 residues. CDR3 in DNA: TGTGCCAGCAGTTCCTTTGGGCCGTGGCAGAAACCCTACGAGCAGTACTTC. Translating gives CASSSFGPWQKPYEQYF.

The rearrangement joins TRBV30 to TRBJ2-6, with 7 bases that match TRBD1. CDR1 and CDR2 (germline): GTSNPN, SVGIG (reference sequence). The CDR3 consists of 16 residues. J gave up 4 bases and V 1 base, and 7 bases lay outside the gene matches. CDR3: CAWSETGEKGANVLTF. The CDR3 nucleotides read TGTGCCTGGAGTGAAACAGGGGAGAAAGGGGCCAACGTCCTGACTTTC. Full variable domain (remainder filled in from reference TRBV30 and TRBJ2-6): SQTIHQWPATLVQPVGSPLSLECTVEGTSNPNLYWYRQAAGRGLQLLFYSVGIGQISSEVPQNLSASRPQDRQFILSSKKLLLSDSGFYLCAWSETGEKGANVLTFGAGSRLTVL.

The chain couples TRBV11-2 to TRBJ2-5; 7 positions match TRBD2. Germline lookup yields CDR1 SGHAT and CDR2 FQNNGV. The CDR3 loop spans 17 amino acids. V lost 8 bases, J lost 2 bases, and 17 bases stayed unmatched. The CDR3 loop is CASRTSTGGPIQETQYF. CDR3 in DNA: TGTGCCAGCCGGACATCGACGGGGGGACCCATACAAGAGACCCAGTACTTC. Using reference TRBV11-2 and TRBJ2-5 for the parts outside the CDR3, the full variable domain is EAGVAQSPRYKIIEKRQSVAFWCNPISGHATLYWYQQILGQGPKLLIQFQNNGVVDDSQLPKDRFSAERLKGVDSTLKIQPAKLEDSAVYLCASRTSTGGPIQETQYFGPGTRLLVL.

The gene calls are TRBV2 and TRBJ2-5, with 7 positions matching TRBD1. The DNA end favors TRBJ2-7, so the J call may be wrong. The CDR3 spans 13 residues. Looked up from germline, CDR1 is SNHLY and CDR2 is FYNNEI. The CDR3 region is CASSVLGQSEQYF. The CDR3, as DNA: TGTGCCAGCAGTGTTTTGGGACAGAGCGAGCAGTACTTC.

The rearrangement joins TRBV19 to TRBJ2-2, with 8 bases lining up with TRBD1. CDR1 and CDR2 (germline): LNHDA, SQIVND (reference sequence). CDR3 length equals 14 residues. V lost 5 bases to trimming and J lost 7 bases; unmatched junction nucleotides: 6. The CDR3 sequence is CASSDRGMIGELFF. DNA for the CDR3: TGTGCCAGTAGTGACAGGGGAATGATCGGGGAGCTGTTTTTT.

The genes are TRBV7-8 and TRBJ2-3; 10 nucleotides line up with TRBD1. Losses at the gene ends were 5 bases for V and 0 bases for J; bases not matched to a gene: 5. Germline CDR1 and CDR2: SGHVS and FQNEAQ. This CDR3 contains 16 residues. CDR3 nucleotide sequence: TGTGCCAGCAGCCCCAGGACAGGGGGAAGCACAGATACGCAGTATTTT. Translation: CASSPRTGGSTDTQYF.

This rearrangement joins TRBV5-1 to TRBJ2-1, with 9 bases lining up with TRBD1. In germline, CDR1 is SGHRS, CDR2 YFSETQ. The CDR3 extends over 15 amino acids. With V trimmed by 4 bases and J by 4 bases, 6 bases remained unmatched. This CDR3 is CASSQLTGGYNEQFF. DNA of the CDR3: TGCGCCAGCAGCCAACTGACAGGGGGGTACAATGAGCAGTTCTTC.

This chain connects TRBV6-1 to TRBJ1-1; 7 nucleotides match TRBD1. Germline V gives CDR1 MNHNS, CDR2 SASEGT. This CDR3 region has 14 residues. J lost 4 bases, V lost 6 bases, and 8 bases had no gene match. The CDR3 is CASRVQGESTEAFF. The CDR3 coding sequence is TGTGCCAGCAGGGTCCAGGGGGAAAGCACTGAAGCTTTCTTT.

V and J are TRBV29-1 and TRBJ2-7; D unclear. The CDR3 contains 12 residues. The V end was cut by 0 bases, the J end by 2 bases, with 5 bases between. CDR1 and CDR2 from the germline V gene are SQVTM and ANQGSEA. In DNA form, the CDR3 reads TGCAGCGTTGAAGATCCCCCCTACGAGCAGTACTTC. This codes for CSVEDPPYEQYF.

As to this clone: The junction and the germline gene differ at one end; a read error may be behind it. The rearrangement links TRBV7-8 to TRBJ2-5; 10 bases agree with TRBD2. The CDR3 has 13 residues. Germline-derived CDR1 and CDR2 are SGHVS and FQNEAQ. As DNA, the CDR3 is TGTGCCAGCAGCTTAGATCTAGCGGGGGATCGTAACTTC. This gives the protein CASSLDLAGDRNF.

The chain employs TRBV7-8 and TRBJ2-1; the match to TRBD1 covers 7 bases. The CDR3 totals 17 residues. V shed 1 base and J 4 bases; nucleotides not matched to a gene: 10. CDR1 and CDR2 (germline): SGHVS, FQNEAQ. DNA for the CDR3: TGTGCCAGCAGCTTAGGAGTCGGGACAGTTTTTTACAATGAGCAGTTCTTC. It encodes CASSLGVGTVFYNEQFF.

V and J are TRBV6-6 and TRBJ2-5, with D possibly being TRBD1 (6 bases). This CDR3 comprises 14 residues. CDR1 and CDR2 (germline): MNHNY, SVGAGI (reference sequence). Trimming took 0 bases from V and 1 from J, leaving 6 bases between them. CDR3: CASSYSGGQETQYF. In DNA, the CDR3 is TGTGCCAGCAGTTACTCAGGGGGCCAAGAGACCCAGTACTTC.